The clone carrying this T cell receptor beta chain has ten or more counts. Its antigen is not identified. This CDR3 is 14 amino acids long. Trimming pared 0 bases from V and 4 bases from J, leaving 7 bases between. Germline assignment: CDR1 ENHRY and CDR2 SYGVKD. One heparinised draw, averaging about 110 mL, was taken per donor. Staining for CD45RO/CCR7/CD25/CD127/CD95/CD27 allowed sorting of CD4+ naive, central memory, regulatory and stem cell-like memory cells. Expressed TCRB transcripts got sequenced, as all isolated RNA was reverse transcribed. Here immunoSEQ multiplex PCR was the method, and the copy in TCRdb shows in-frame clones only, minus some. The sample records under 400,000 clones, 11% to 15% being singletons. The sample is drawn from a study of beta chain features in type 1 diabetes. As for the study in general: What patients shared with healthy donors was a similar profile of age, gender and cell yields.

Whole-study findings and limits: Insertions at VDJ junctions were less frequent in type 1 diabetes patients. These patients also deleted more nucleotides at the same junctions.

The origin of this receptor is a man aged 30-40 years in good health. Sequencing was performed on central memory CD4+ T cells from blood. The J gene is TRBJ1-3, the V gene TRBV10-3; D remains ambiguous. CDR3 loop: CAISESRKGNTIYF. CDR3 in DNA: TGTGCCATCAGTGAGTCGCGAAAAGGAAACACCATATATTTT.